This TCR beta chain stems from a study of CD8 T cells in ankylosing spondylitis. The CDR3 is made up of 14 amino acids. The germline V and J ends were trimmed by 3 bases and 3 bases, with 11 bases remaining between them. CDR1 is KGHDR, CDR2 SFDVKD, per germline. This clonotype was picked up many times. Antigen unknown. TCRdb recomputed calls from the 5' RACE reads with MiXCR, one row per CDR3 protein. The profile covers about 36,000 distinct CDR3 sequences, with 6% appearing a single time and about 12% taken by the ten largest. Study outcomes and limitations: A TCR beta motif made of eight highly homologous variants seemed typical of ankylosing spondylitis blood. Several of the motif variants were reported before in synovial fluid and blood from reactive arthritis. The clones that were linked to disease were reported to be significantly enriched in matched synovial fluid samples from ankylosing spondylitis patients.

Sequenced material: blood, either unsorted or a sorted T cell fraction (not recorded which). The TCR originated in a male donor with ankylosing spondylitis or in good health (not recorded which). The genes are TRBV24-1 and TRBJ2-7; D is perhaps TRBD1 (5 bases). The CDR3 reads CATSDKTTDYEQYF. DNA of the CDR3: TGTGCCACCAGTGATAAGACGACAGACTACGAGCAGTACTTC.